Each of the 17 T cell receptor beta chains below was sequenced from the same sample in a study of T-cell memory formation after mild COVID-19. One entry per CDR3 protein, called by TCRdb with MiXCR from the 5' RACE reads. The sample lists hundreds of thousands of distinct CDR3 sequences; around 21% were seen once. The source material was PBMCs or a T cell subset sorted from them (not recorded which). The receptors were sampled from an adult woman who had mild COVID-19 (a few samples of this study predate the infection). Cell type and time point are not known.

This clonotype turned up a few times. The rearrangement joins TRBV25-1 to TRBJ1-3, with 9 bases aligning to TRBD1. The length of the CDR3 is 17 residues. Germline trimming cut 1 base from V and 4 bases from J; bases unmatched to any gene: 8. Germline CDR1 reads MGHDK; CDR2 reads SYGVNS. CDR3 amino acids: CASSELSGQGLGNTIYF. The DNA of the CDR3 is TGTGCCAGCAGTGAATTGTCGGGACAGGGATTAGGAAACACCATATATTTT. The full variable domain, completed using reference TRBV25-1 and TRBJ1-3, is EADIYQTPRYLVIGTGKKITLECSQTMGHDKMYWYQQDPGMELHLIHYSYGVNSTEKGDLSSESTVSRIRTEHFPLTLESARPSHTSQYLCASSELSGQGLGNTIYFGEGSWLTVV.

This clonotype was detected a few times. J is TRBJ1-1 and V is TRBV3-1, with D possibly TRBD1 on 5 matching bases. Germline CDR1 reads LGHDT; CDR2 reads YNNKEL (reference sequence). CDR3 length: 14 residues. Trimming pared 1 base from V and 10 bases from J, leaving 16 bases between. The CDR3 DNA follows: TGTGCCAGCAGCCAAGCCGGGACGGAAAGGGTAGCTTTCTTT. Its protein is CASSQAGTERVAFF.

This clonotype was picked up a small number of times. The chain links TRBV6-1 to TRBJ1-2; D call uncertain. Trimming took off 0 bases at V and 5 bases at J, with 13 bases between the two ends. Germline assignment: CDR1 MNHNS and CDR2 SASEGT. There are 15 residues in the CDR3. The CDR3 protein is CASSEAGGVGYGYTF. DNA of the CDR3: TGTGCCAGCAGTGAAGCAGGCGGGGTAGGATATGGCTACACCTTC.

The chain links TRBV14 to TRBJ2-5, with 9 bases fitting TRBD2. Looked up from germline, CDR1 is SGHDN and CDR2 is FVKESK. The CDR3 sequence is 17 residues long. The V and J ends lost 0 bases and 4 bases, in that order; junction bases with no gene match: 9. CDR3 DNA: TGTGCCAGCAGCCAAGAGTATCTAGCGGGGAAGAGAGAGACCCAGTACTTC. This translates into CASSQEYLAGKRETQYF.

This rearrangement joins TRBV7-9 to TRBJ2-1; 7 bases match TRBD1. V shed 5 bases, J shed 12 bases, and the junction held 7 bases outside the gene matches. CDR3 length equals 12 residues. The germline gives CDR1 SEHNR, CDR2 FQNEAQ (reference sequence). CDR3 sequence: CASSVTGTVQFF. DNA of the CDR3: TGTGCCAGCAGCGTGACCGGGACAGTGCAGTTCTTC.

This clonotype was found a few times. The V and J genes are TRBV7-8 and TRBJ1-1; no reliable D call. The CDR3 runs 15 residues. The germline V and J ends were trimmed by 5 bases and 6 bases, with 19 bases remaining between them. Germline V gives CDR1 SGHVS, CDR2 FQNEAQ. The CDR3, as DNA: TGTGCCAGCAGCGAAGGACCGCGAGCTACGTCTGAAGCTTTCTTT. Protein product: CASSEGPRATSEAFF.

The V and J genes are TRBV15 and TRBJ2-5; no definite D call. This CDR3 has 13 amino acids. Germline CDR1 is LNHNV and CDR2 is YYDKDF (reference sequence). The V end was cut by 0 bases, the J end by 5 bases, with 7 bases between. The CDR3 DNA is TGTGCCACCAGCAGAGATGTGTTGGAGACCCAGTACTTC. This codes for CATSRDVLETQYF.

The sample holds a few counts of this clonotype. This chain uses TRBV2 with TRBJ2-7; 7 nucleotides align to TRBD2. CDR3 size: 17 residues. Germline CDR1 reads SNHLY; CDR2 reads FYNNEI. V gave up 3 bases and J gave up 0 bases; unmatched junction bases: 11. The CDR3 sequence: CASSDWGSGSSSYEQYF. The CDR3 nucleotides read TGTGCCAGCAGTGATTGGGGTAGCGGGTCAAGCTCCTACGAGCAGTACTTC. Together with reference TRBV2 and TRBJ2-7, the CDR3 gives the full variable domain: EPEVTQTPSHQVTQMGQEVILRCVPISNHLYFYWYRQILGQKVEFLVSFYNNEISEKSEIFDDQFSVERPDGSNFTLKIRSTKLEDSAMYFCASSDWGSGSSSYEQYFGPGTRLTVT.

This clonotype was seen a few times. The chain joins TRBV29-1 to TRBJ2-7, with 8 positions matching TRBD1. The CDR3 covers 12 residues. With V trimmed by 4 bases and J by 4 bases, 3 bases remained unmatched. Germline V CDR1 and CDR2: SQVTM, ANQGSEA. The CDR3 nucleotides read TGCAGCGTTGGGACAGGGTGGTACGAGCAGTACTTC. Translation: CSVGTGWYEQYF.

This clonotype was seen at least ten times. The chain combines TRBV12-3 or TRBV12-4 with TRBJ1-5; D unclear. The CDR3 runs 14 residues. Trimming took off 5 bases at V and 5 bases at J, with 13 bases between the two ends. The CDR3 DNA reads as TGTGCCAGCAGTCGGACCCCGAACCATCAGCCCCAGCATTTT. Encoded protein: CASSRTPNHQPQHF.

J is TRBJ2-7 and V is TRBV5-4, with TRBD2 identical over 12 bases. Germline CDR1 and CDR2: SGHNT and YYREEE (reference sequence). Germline trimming cut 2 bases from V and 6 bases from J; bases unmatched to any gene: 6. The length of the CDR3 is 15 residues. CDR3 in amino acids: CASSFVRTSGTEQYF. The CDR3 DNA reads as TGTGCCAGCAGCTTTGTTCGGACTAGCGGGACCGAGCAGTACTTC. Full variable domain (missing parts from reference TRBV5-4 and TRBJ2-7): ETGVTQSPTHLIKTRGQQVTLRCSSQSGHNTVSWYQQALGQGPQFIFQYYREEENGRGNFPPRFSGLQFPNYSSELNVNALELDDSALYLCASSFVRTSGTEQYFGPGTRLTVT.

In its sample, this clonotype was seen a few times. The chain combines TRBV18 with TRBJ2-7, with 8 bases identical to TRBD1. Trimming took 3 bases from V and 4 from J; bases not matched to a gene: 8. CDR1 is KGHSH and CDR2 is LQKENI in the germline V gene. The CDR3 runs 15 residues. The CDR3 nucleotides are TGTGCCAGCTCACCTGGACAGGGTATAACGTACGAGCAGTACTTC. Translated: CASSPGQGITYEQYF. The entire variable domain, with the rest obtained from reference TRBV18 and TRBJ2-7, is as follows: NAGVMQNPRHLVRRRGQEARLRCSPMKGHSHVYWYRQLPEEGLKFMVYLQKENIIDESGMPKERFSAEFPKEGPSILRIQQVVRGDSAAYFCASSPGQGITYEQYFGPGTRLTVT.

This clonotype was picked up a small number of times. V gene TRBV5-1 combines with J gene TRBJ2-3; TRBD1 matches 9 bases. With 3 bases clipped from V and 9 bases from J, the junction kept 5 bases outside the gene matches. CDR1 and CDR2 from the germline V gene are SGHRS and YFSETQ. The CDR3 has 13 residues. CDR3 in amino acids: CASSSQGARTQYF. The CDR3 DNA reads TGCGCCAGCAGCTCACAGGGGGCCCGGACGCAGTATTTT.

The V and J genes are TRBV5-8 and TRBJ2-1, with TRBD1 matching 8 bases. CDR3 length: 12 residues. The junction had 4 bases not matched to a gene; V was cut back by 4 bases and J by 10 bases. CDR1 is SGHTS and CDR2 is YDEGEE in the germline V gene. The CDR3 is CASSERTGEQFF. For the CDR3, the DNA is TGTGCCAGCAGCGAGAGGACAGGGGAGCAGTTCTTC.

This clonotype was observed a few times. The V and J genes are TRBV10-3 and TRBJ1-2, with D unclear. This CDR3 is built from 14 residues. Germline CDR1 and CDR2: ENHRY and SYGVKD. V was shortened by 8 bases and J by 4 bases, with 17 bases between the two germline ends. The CDR3 is CAIGTSSPLYGYTF. In DNA, the CDR3 is TGTGCCATCGGAACATCTTCTCCTCTCTATGGCTACACCTTC.

The rearrangement joins TRBV5-1 to TRBJ1-2; 8 bases align to TRBD1. With 0 bases clipped from V and 6 bases from J, the junction kept 4 bases outside the gene matches. Germline V gives CDR1 SGHRS, CDR2 YFSETQ. CDR3 length: 14 amino acids. Here the CDR3 DNA reads TGCGCCAGCAGCTTGGAACAGGGGGGCAATGGCTACACCTTC. This codes for CASSLEQGGNGYTF.

This sequence joins TRBV20-1 and TRBJ2-5; TRBD1 agrees at 9 bases. The CDR3 covers 13 residues. The germline V gene has CDR1 DFQATT and CDR2 SNEGSKA (reference sequence). Losses at the gene ends were 5 bases for V and 7 bases for J; bases not matched to a gene: 8. CDR3 nucleotide sequence: TGCAGTGCTTTCCGGGACAGGGATGGGACCCAGTACTTC. Its translation: CSAFRDRDGTQYF.